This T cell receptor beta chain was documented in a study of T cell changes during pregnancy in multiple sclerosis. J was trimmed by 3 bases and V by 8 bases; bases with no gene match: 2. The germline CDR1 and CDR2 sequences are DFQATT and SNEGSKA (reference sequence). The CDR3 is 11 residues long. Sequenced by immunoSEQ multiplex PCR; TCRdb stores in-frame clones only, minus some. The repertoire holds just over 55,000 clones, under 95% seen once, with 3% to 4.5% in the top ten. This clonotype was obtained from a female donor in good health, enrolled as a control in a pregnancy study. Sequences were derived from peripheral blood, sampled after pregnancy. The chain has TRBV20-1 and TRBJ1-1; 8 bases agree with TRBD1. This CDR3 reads CSPRGHTEAFF. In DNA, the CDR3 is TGCAGTCCCAGGGGGCACACTGAAGCTTTCTTT.